This T cell receptor (beta chain) originates from a study of T cell responses to AZD1222 COVID-19 vaccine. The CDR3 has 14 amino acids. J was trimmed by 8 bases and V by 6 bases; bases with no gene match: 4. Looked up from germline, CDR1 is MNHEY and CDR2 is SVGAGI. Generated by immunoSEQ multiplex PCR, the TCRdb table keeps only in-frame clones and is missing some. Here the sample spans some 170,000 clones, 94% being singletons. The material sequenced was peripheral blood, taken 28 days after the second AZD1222 dose. The V gene is TRBV6-5, the J gene TRBJ2-1, with 13 bases aligning to TRBD2. The TCR sequence derives from an adult who received the AZD1222 COVID-19 vaccine. The CDR3 here is CASRTSGRWDEQFF. Here the CDR3 DNA reads TGTGCCAGCAGGACTAGCGGGAGGTGGGATGAGCAGTTCTTC.